These T cell receptor beta chains were read from a single sample in a study of T cells in Graves' hyperthyroidism and ophthalmopathy. One entry per CDR3 protein results from TCRdb running MiXCR on the multiplex PCR reads. The sample includes about 570,000 distinct CDR3 sequences, approximately 44% seen only once; the top ten take under 20%. Sequencing was done on a sample of peripheral blood or thyroid tissue (not recorded which). The receptors come from an adult woman with Graves' disease, either hyperthyroidism or ophthalmopathy (not recorded which). Both conserved end residues are part of each CDR3. A D gene is named only where the DNA matches it firmly. Not all rows give a size; the values are once, few, many and, for expanded clones, a class.

clone size,J gene,V gene,D gene,CDR3 protein,CDR3 DNA
once,TRBJ1-5,TRBV7-2,TRBD1,CASSPGQALSNQPQHF,TGTGCCAGCAGCCCCGGACAGGCGTTGAGCAATCAGCCCCAGCATTTT
many,TRBJ2-7,TRBV7-2,NA,CASSLGRPGRRASYEQYF,TGTGCCAGCAGCTTAGGGCGCCCGGGGAGGCGGGCGTCCTACGAGCAGTACTTC
few,TRBJ1-5,TRBV24-1,NA,CATSGRRDQPQHF,TGTGCCACCAGTGGTCGAAGGGATCAGCCCCAGCATTTT
NA,TRBJ1-1,TRBV12-5,NA,CASGPGAGNTEAFF,TGTGCTAGTGGGCCAGGGGCGGGAAACACTGAAGCTTTCTTT
NA,TRBJ1-1,TRBV7-2,NA,CASSLESGVAFF,TGTGCCAGCAGCCTCGAATCCGGCGTCGCTTTCTTT
NA,TRBJ1-4,TRBV6-5,NA,CASSAGRENEKLFF,TGTGCCAGCAGTGCGGGTAGAGAGAATGAAAAACTGTTTTTT
once,TRBJ2-5,TRBV11-3,NA,CASSLGSTGTETQYF,TGTGCCAGCAGCTTGGGGAGCACGGGAACAGAGACCCAGTACTTC
many,TRBJ2-7,TRBV15,NA,CATSRDRFRQRAYEQYF,TGTGCCACCAGCAGAGATCGGTTTAGGCAGCGAGCCTACGAGCAGTACTTC
NA,TRBJ2-7,TRBV7-9,NA,CASSTGNQQYF,TGTGCCAGCAGCACAGGGAACCAGCAGTACTTC
NA,TRBJ2-2,TRBV10-2,NA,CASSAPRGDNTGELFF,TGCGCCAGCAGTGCCCCGCGAGGAGATAACACCGGGGAGCTGTTTTTT
NA,TRBJ1-5,TRBV20-1,NA,CSASSGTYSNQPQHF,TGCAGTGCTAGTTCAGGCACCTATAGCAATCAGCCCCAGCATTTT
many,TRBJ1-3,TRBV7-9,NA,CVFGSGSGNTIYF,TGTGTCTTCGGGTCGGGCTCTGGAAACACCATATATTTT
once,TRBJ1-2,TRBV12-3/TRBV12-4,NA,CAISDRNLYGYTF,TGTGCCATCAGTGACAGGAACCTCTATGGCTACACCTTC
NA,TRBJ2-5,TRBV24-1,TRBD1,CATSDPAGQGAGETQYF,TGTGCCACCAGTGATCCTGCGGGACAGGGGGCGGGAGAGACCCAGTACTTC
many,TRBJ2-7,TRBV4-2,TRBD2,CASSPISGSLTYEQYF,TGTGCCAGCAGCCCTATTAGCGGGAGCCTTACCTACGAGCAGTACTTC
many,TRBJ2-5,TRBV20-1,NA,CSAWTGRGETQYF,TGCAGTGCTTGGACAGGGAGGGGAGAGACCCAGTACTTC
many,TRBJ2-7,TRBV5-1,TRBD2,CASSPLAGAYEQYF,TGCGCCAGCAGCCCCCTGGCGGGGGCCTACGAGCAGTACTTC
many,TRBJ1-4,TRBV5-8,NA,CASSLGGGGFTEKLFF,TGTGCCAGCAGCTTGGGCGGGGGGGGCTTTACTGAAAAACTGTTTTTT
few,TRBJ2-6,TRBV19,NA,CASSPRFDSGANVLTF,TGTGCCAGCTCACCACGCTTCGACTCTGGGGCCAACGTCCTGACTTTC
NA,TRBJ1-5,TRBV4-1,NA,CASSQERAGWQPQHF,TGCGCCAGCAGCCAAGAGAGGGCAGGGTGGCAGCCCCAGCATTTT
many,TRBJ2-7,TRBV20-1,NA,CSAREWGTQYF,TGCAGTGCTAGAGAATGGGGCACGCAGTACTTC
many,TRBJ1-1,TRBV20-1,TRBD1,CSPPSLGQGALRTEAFF,TGCAGTCCACCCTCCTTGGGACAGGGGGCGCTGAGGACTGAAGCTTTCTTT
NA,TRBJ1-1,TRBV2,NA,CASSGGTNTMNTEAFF,TGTGCCAGCAGTGGGGGGACTAATACCATGAACACTGAAGCTTTCTTT
NA,TRBJ2-5,TRBV7-9,TRBD2,CASSDAGDETQYF,TGTGCCAGCAGCGATGCGGGGGACGAGACCCAGTACTTC
NA,TRBJ2-5,TRBV7-6,TRBD2,CASSLAWEGSVETQYF,TGTGCCAGCAGCTTAGCGTGGGAGGGGTCGGTAGAGACCCAGTACTTC
few,TRBJ1-5,TRBV2,NA,CASSHLVSGNQPQHF,TGTGCCAGCAGCCACTTAGTATCGGGCAATCAGCCCCAGCATTTT
NA,TRBJ2-1,TRBV7-8,NA,CASSPGEQFF,TGTGCCAGCAGTCCGGGTGAGCAGTTCTTC
NA,TRBJ2-2,TRBV7-9,NA,CASSLAARELFF,TGTGCCAGCAGCTTAGCGGCCAGGGAGCTGTTTTTT
many,TRBJ2-5,TRBV5-1,NA,CASSFDGRGETQYF,TGCGCCAGCAGCTTCGACGGGAGAGGGGAGACCCAGTACTTC
NA,TRBJ2-2,TRBV2,TRBD2,CASREGLAGDSTGELFF,TGTGCCAGCAGGGAGGGACTAGCGGGAGATTCCACCGGGGAGCTGTTTTTT
NA,TRBJ1-1,TRBV20-1,NA,CSAYDTIVGAFF,TGCAGTGCTTACGACACGATCGTAGGAGCTTTCTTT
NA,TRBJ2-2,TRBV5-1,NA,CASSLVSAGNMNTGELFF,TGCGCCAGCAGCTTGGTATCGGCAGGAAACATGAACACCGGGGAGCTGTTTTTT
NA,TRBJ2-5,TRBV10-3,NA,CAISESQGRQETQYF,TGTGCCATCAGTGAGTCCCAGGGGAGGCAAGAGACCCAGTACTTC
many,TRBJ2-7,TRBV7-2,TRBD2,CASSLRLAWEQYF,TGTGCCAGCAGCTTAAGACTAGCGTGGGAGCAGTACTTC
many,TRBJ1-2,TRBV5-1,NA,CASSVGDREGGYTF,TGCGCCAGCAGCGTGGGCGACCGAGAGGGCGGCTACACCTTC
NA,TRBJ1-2,TRBV11-2,TRBD1,CASSQPRDRGFRYTF,TGCGCCAGCAGCCAACCTCGGGACAGGGGGTTCCGCTACACCTTC
NA,TRBJ2-3,TRBV7-9,NA,CASSFRATISDTQYF,TGTGCCAGCAGCTTCCGCGCTACAATCTCAGATACGCAGTATTTT
NA,TRBJ2-7,TRBV11-2,NA,CASSLDRTSYELYF,TGTGCCAGCAGCTTAGACAGGACCAGCTACGAGCTGTACTTC
many,TRBJ1-3,TRBV6-5,NA,CASSSTGFGNTIYF,TGTGCCAGCAGTTCTACAGGTTTTGGAAACACCATATATTTT
few,TRBJ1-2,TRBV10-2,NA,CASSESPVPDTF,TGCGCCAGCAGTGAGTCGCCTGTTCCAGATACCTTC
once,TRBJ1-2,TRBV29-1,NA,CSAYTIRGSDGYTF,TGCAGCGCTTACACTATCAGGGGTTCGGATGGCTACACCTTC
many,TRBJ1-1,TRBV10-3,TRBD1,CAISNRDRGYTEAFF,TGTGCCATCAGTAACCGGGACAGGGGGTACACTGAAGCTTTCTTT
once,TRBJ1-3,TRBV15,NA,CAASSPRVAGNTIYF,TGTGCCGCCAGCAGTCCAAGGGTTGCTGGAAACACCATATATTTT
NA,TRBJ2-3,TRBV5-1,NA,CASSPDYPRNTQYF,TGCGCCAGCAGCCCGGACTACCCACGGAACACGCAGTATTTT
many,TRBJ1-1,TRBV7-3,NA,CASSDGGEAFF,TGTGCCAGCAGCGACGGGGGTGAAGCTTTCTTT
many,TRBJ2-7,TRBV11-2,TRBD1,CASRSVQGGTYEQYF,TGTGCCAGCAGGTCCGTACAGGGGGGCACCTACGAGCAGTACTTC
NA,TRBJ1-4,TRBV28,NA,CASSQGPEKLFF,TGTGCCAGCAGTCAGGGGCCTGAAAAACTGTTTTTT
NA,TRBJ1-1,TRBV7-3,NA,CASSHGWRPRDTGEAFF,TGTGCCAGCAGCCACGGGTGGAGGCCACGCGACACCGGGGAAGCTTTCTTT
few,TRBJ1-1,TRBV25-1,TRBD1,CASSEYHGTGSPEAFF,TGTGCCAGCAGTGAATATCATGGGACAGGGTCCCCTGAAGCTTTCTTT
NA,TRBJ1-4,TRBV9,NA,CASSGGQRDEKLFF,TGTGCCAGCAGCGGCGGACAACGGGATGAAAAACTGTTTTTT
many,TRBJ2-6,TRBV19,TRBD1,CASSTGTVASTYPEAF,TGTGCCAGTAGTACGGGGACAGTGGCTTCCACTTACCCTGAAGCTTTC
many,TRBJ2-7,TRBV5-1,TRBD2,CASSSASGSYEQYF,TGCGCCAGCAGCTCAGCTAGCGGGAGCTACGAGCAGTACTTC
many,TRBJ2-7,TRBV7-9,NA,CASSFDWLYEQYF,TGTGCCAGCAGCTTCGACTGGCTCTACGAGCAGTACTTC